Each of the 15 T cell receptor beta chains below was sequenced from the same sample in a study of blood T cells in healthy people across ages (dated by TCRdb to about 2015). Libraries were made using 5' RACE. Sequencing was performed on an Illumina HiSeq 2500. A second PCR of roughly 7 to 11 cycles was performed with a sample-barcoded 5' primer and a J-beta primer mix. TCRdb reanalyzed the raw reads on its own, using fastp at Q25 for trimming and MiXCR for clone calling, and kept in-frame beta chains. Duplicate CDR3 protein sequences are folded into a single record with the most common DNA and genes. The sample contains 650,000 to 700,000 distinct CDR3 sequences, roughly 32% of them found a single time. Clones ranked in the top ten supply 15% of the sample. The source material was blood. The receptors here all came from a woman over 75 in good health. Donor details come from another sample of the same person, matched by shared clones.

The chain combines TRBV10-3 with TRBJ2-7, with 7 bases identical to TRBD1. V was pared by 4 bases and J by 3 bases, with 6 bases of the junction left unmatched. The germline V gene encodes CDR1 ENHRY and CDR2 SYGVKD. The CDR3 runs 14 residues. In DNA form, the CDR3 reads TGTGCCATCAGTGGGAGAGACAGGGACTACGAGCAGTACTTC. It translates to CAISGRDRDYEQYF.

The rearrangement links TRBV5-1 to TRBJ2-3; TRBD2 matches 13 bases. Germline CDR1 SGHRS, CDR2 YFSETQ. The CDR3 consists of 17 residues. V lost 0 bases to trimming and J lost 5 bases; unmatched junction nucleotides: 6. CDR3 DNA sequence: TGCGCCAGCAGCTTGGCACTAGCGGGAGGGCCTCAAGATACGCAGTATTTT. This translates into CASSLALAGGPQDTQYF.

This clonotype appeared a single time. The CDR3 does not close with the conserved phenylalanine or tryptophan, likely indicating a read error. The CDR3 sequence: CASGLIIGETQYL. CDR3 sequence (DNA): TGTGCCAGCGGCTTGATTATTGGAGAGACCCAGTACTTG. The V call is TRBV5-5, the J call TRBJ2-5; the D is unclear. Germline lookup yields CDR1 SGHKS and CDR2 YYEKEE (reference sequence). This CDR3 is built from 13 residues.

This clonotype occurred once. The CDR3 DNA sequence: TGCAGTGGACGGGGGGAAGGAGAGACCCAGTACTTC. Protein product: CSGRGEGETQYF. V gene TRBV20-1 combines with J gene TRBJ2-5; 7 bases are a match to TRBD2. The CDR3 contains 12 residues. After removal of 7 bases from V and 4 bases from J, the junction contained 6 bases not matched to a gene. Germline V CDR1 and CDR2: DFQATT, SNEGSKA (reference sequence).

This clonotype was observed a handful of times. A much more abundant neighbour one base away suggests this may be a read error. The V gene is TRBV12-3 or TRBV12-4, the J gene TRBJ1-6; possible D gene TRBD1, 6 bases. The CDR3 length is 16 residues. The CDR3 DNA sequence: TGTGCCAGCAGTTTTAGCGCAGGGGCCAATAATTCACCCCGCCACTTT. Its translation is CASSFSAGANNSPRHF.

About this clonotype itself: A much larger clone differs by one base, so this may be a read error. This chain links TRBV11-2 with TRBJ2-3; 8 bases align to TRBD2. This CDR3 is 15 amino acids long. The V segment lost 5 bases and the J segment 1 base; nucleotides outside the gene matches: 5. Per germline, CDR1 SGHAT and CDR2 FQNNGV. The CDR3 is CASSRPGLGTDTQYF. The CDR3, as DNA: TGTGCCAGCAGCCGCCCGGGACTAGGCACAGATACGCAGTATTTT.

The table lists this clonotype with many counts. The chain uses TRBV15 and TRBJ2-5; no firm D call. The CDR3 totals 14 residues. Looked up from germline, CDR1 is LNHNV and CDR2 is YYDKDF (reference sequence). The ends were cut back, 0 bases at V and 1 base at J, with 6 bases in the middle. CDR3 protein: CATSRDTPQETQYF. CDR3 DNA: TGTGCCACCAGCAGAGACACCCCCCAAGAGACCCAGTACTTC.

The chain employs TRBV6-5 and TRBJ1-1, with TRBD1 matching 7 bases. Germline V gene sequence: CDR1 MNHEY, CDR2 SVGAGI. The CDR3 runs to 14 residues. J gave up 3 bases and V 5 bases, and 6 bases lay outside the gene matches. DNA of the CDR3: TGTGCCAGCAGTACGACAGGGAGGGACACTGAAGCTTTCTTT. Amino acid sequence: CASSTTGRDTEAFF.

The V and J genes are TRBV5-4 and TRBJ2-5; tentative D call: TRBD2 (6 bases). Germline-derived CDR1 and CDR2 are SGHNT and YYREEE (reference sequence). This CDR3 has 14 amino acids. V was clipped by 6 bases and J by 11 bases, with 23 bases between them. Here the CDR3 DNA reads TGTGCCAGCAATTTGGGGGGTCCGGGCAATGAGCAGTACTTC. Translating it yields CASNLGGPGNEQYF.

This clonotype came up a few times. This rearrangement joins TRBV6-1 to TRBJ2-5; 11 positions match TRBD2. The CDR3 spans 15 residues. Losses at the gene ends were 2 bases for V and 11 bases for J; bases not matched to a gene: 10. Germline V gene data show CDR1 as MNHNS and CDR2 as SASEGT. CDR3 in amino acids: CASSEYRTSGYGQYF. As DNA, the CDR3 is TGTGCCAGCAGTGAATATAGGACTAGCGGGTACGGGCAGTACTTC.

The chain uses TRBV7-4 and TRBJ2-3; D is uncertain. Germline V gene sequence: CDR1 SGHVT, CDR2 SQSDAQ. The length of the CDR3 is 13 residues. With 1 base removed from V and 5 bases from J, the gap between germline ends came to 7 bases. The CDR3 nucleotides are TGTGCCAGCAGCTTAGTTGGGGAAGATACGCAGTATTTT. It is translated as CASSLVGEDTQYF.

In its sample, this clonotype was seen many times. The chain links TRBV5-1 to TRBJ1-2; 10 bases match TRBD1. The CDR3 loop spans 15 amino acids. Germline V gene sequence: CDR1 SGHRS, CDR2 YFSETQ. V shed 0 bases, J shed 4 bases, and the junction held 3 bases outside the gene matches. CDR3 loop: CASSLGQGAGYGYTF. CDR3 sequence (DNA): TGCGCCAGCAGCTTGGGACAGGGGGCCGGCTATGGCTACACCTTC. The entire variable domain, with the rest obtained from reference TRBV5-1 and TRBJ1-2, is as follows: KAGVTQTPRYLIKTRGQQVTLSCSPISGHRSVSWYQQTPGQGLQFLFEYFSETQRNKGNFPGRFSGRQFSNSRSEMNVSTLELGDSALYLCASSLGQGAGYGYTFGSGTRLTVV.

For the CDR3, the DNA is TGCAGTGCCACATACGGGGTGAGAAATCAGCCCCAGCATTTT. Translation: CSATYGVRNQPQHF. The chain uses TRBV20-1 and TRBJ1-5; D is undetermined. The germline V and J ends were trimmed by 6 bases and 4 bases, with 16 bases remaining between them. CDR1 and CDR2 from the germline V gene are DFQATT and SNEGSKA (reference sequence). CDR3 length equals 14 residues.

This clonotype was found many times. The gene calls are TRBV7-2 and TRBJ1-5; the D is unclear. Trimming took 2 bases from V and 4 from J, leaving 6 bases between them. This CDR3 comprises 13 residues. The V gene's germline CDR1 is SGHTA and CDR2 FQGNSA. DNA for the CDR3: TGTGCCAGCAGCTTAACTATGAATCAGCCCCAGCATTTT. Protein sequence: CASSLTMNQPQHF. The complete variable domain, with remaining parts taken from reference TRBV7-2 and TRBJ1-5, reads GAGVSQSPSNKVTEKGKDVELRCDPISGHTALYWYRQSLGQGLEFLIYFQGNSAPDKSGLPSDRFSAERTGGSVSTLTIQRTQQEDSAVYLCASSLTMNQPQHFGDGTRLSIL.

This clonotype came up many times. The chain combines TRBV7-3 with TRBJ2-1; TRBD2 matches at 11 bases. CDR1 SGHTA and CDR2 FQGTGA come from the germline V gene. The CDR3 has 15 amino acids. V trimming: 5 bases; J trimming: 10 bases; junction bases outside the gene matches: 10. CDR3 nucleotides: TGTGCCAGCAGCCAAGCGGCTAGCGGGGGGCGGGAGCAGTTCTTC. It encodes CASSQAASGGREQFF.